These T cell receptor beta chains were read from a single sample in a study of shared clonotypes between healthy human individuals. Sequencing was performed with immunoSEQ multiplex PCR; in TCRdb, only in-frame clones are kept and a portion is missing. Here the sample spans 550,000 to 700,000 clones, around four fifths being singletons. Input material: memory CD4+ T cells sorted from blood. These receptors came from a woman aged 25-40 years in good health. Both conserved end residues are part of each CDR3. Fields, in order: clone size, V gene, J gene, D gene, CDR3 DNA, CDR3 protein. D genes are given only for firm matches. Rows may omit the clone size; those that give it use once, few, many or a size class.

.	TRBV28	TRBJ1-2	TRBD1	TGTGCCAGCAGTTCCAGACAGGGGTTTGAGGACTATGGCTACACCTTC	CASSSRQGFEDYGYTF
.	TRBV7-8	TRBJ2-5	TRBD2	TGTGCCAGCAGCCAGAGACTAGCGGGTAAAGAGACCCAGTACTTC	CASSQRLAGKETQYF
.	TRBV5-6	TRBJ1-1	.	TGTGCCAGCAGCCGGGAATGGAAAACTGAAGCTTTCTTT	CASSREWKTEAFF
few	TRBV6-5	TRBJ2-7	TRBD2	TGTGCCAGCAGTTGGGGGGGTGTCTACTCTGGCTACGAGCAGTACTTC	CASSWGGVYSGYEQYF
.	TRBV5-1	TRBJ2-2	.	TGCGCCAGCAGCTTGGACAAGAACACCGGGGAGCTGTTTTTT	CASSLDKNTGELFF
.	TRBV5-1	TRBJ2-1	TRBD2	TGCGCCAGCAGCTTGGATGGACTAGCGGGAGTCAATGAGCAGTTCTTC	CASSLDGLAGVNEQFF
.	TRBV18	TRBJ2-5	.	TGTGCCAGCTCACCGAACTTAGGAGAGACCCAGTACTTC	CASSPNLGETQYF
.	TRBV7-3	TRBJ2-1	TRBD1	TGTGCCAGCAGCCCAAACCGGGACAGTTACAATGAGCAGTTCTTC	CASSPNRDSYNEQFF
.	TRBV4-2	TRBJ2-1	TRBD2	TGTGCCAGCAGCCAAGGATTGGGGGAGGGTGCCTACAATGAGCAGTTCTTC	CASSQGLGEGAYNEQFF
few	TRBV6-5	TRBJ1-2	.	TGTGCCAGCAGTTATGTACCGGGACGAACGGGCTACACCTTC	CASSYVPGRTGYTF
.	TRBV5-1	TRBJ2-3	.	TGCGCCAGCAGCCTAGAACAGGGACCAGATACGCAGTATTTT	CASSLEQGPDTQYF
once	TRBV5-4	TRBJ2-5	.	TGTGCCAGCAGCCATCATCGTTGGACCAACGAGGCGGTGGAGACCCAGTACTTC	CASSHHRWTNEAVETQYF
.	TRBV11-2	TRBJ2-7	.	TGTGCCAGCAGCAAAAAAGCGGACAGCTCCTACGAGCAGTACTTC	CASSKKADSSYEQYF
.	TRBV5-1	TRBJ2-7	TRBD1	TGCGCCAGCAGCCCCGGGACAGAGAAAACGAAGCAGTACTTC	CASSPGTEKTKQYF
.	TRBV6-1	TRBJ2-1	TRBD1	TGTGCCATCAGACAGGGGGCGGTCAATGAGCAGTTCTTC	CAIRQGAVNEQFF
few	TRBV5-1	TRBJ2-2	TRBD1	TGCGCCAGCAGCCCAGGGGGCGGGGAGCTGTTTTTT	CASSPGGGELFF
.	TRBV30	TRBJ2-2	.	TGTGCCTGGAGTGTTATACTACCGAACACCGGGGAGCTGTTTTTT	CAWSVILPNTGELFF
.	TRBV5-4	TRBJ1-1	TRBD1	TGTGCCAGCAGCTTGGGACAGGGACCGAGGAGCACTGAAGCTTTCTTT	CASSLGQGPRSTEAFF
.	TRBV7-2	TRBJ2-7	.	TGTGCCAGCAGCTTAGATCACGGTCACTACGAGCAGTACTTC	CASSLDHGHYEQYF
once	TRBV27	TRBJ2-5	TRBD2	TGTGCCAGCAGTTTATACCGGCGGGGGTTACTAGCGGGAGTGCCCCCAACCCAGTACTTC	CASSLYRRGLLAGVPPTQYF
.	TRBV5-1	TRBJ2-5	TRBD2	TGCGCCAGCAGCTTGGCTCTAGCGGGAGTGGAGACCCAGTACTTC	CASSLALAGVETQYF
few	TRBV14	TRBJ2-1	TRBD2	TGTGCCAGCAGCCAAGATTGGGAGGGTGGGGAGCAGTTCTTC	CASSQDWEGGEQFF
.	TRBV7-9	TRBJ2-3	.	TGTGCCAGCAGCATCCAAGGTGCGGATACGCAGTATTTT	CASSIQGADTQYF
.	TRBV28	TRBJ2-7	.	TGTGCCAGCAGTTTATTAGTGAGCAGGGTAGACTACGAGCAGTACTTC	CASSLLVSRVDYEQYF
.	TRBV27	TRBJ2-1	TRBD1	TGTGCCAGCAGGACCGGGACAGGGGCCTACAATGAGCAGTTCTTC	CASRTGTGAYNEQFF
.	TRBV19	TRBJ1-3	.	TGTGCCAGTAGTAAAGACCGTCTCTCTGGAAACACCATATATTTT	CASSKDRLSGNTIYF
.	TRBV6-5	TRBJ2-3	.	TGTGCCAGCAGTTTCGCAGGGCCCAGAGCGCAGTATTTT	CASSFAGPRAQYF
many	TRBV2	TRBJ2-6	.	TGTGCCAGCAGTTTACGACAGCTCTCTGGGGCCAACGTCCTGACTTTC	CASSLRQLSGANVLTF
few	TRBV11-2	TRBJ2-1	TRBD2	TGTGCCAGCAGCTTATTATTGGGGGAGGGAAATGAGCAGTTCTTC	CASSLLLGEGNEQFF
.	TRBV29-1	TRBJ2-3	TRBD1	TGCAGCGTTGAAGGGGGACAGGGAAGCGCAGATACGCAGTATTTT	CSVEGGQGSADTQYF
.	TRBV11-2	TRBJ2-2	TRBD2	TGTGCCACCGTGAACGGGAGGGCTCTCGGGGAGCTGTTTTTT	CATVNGRALGELFF
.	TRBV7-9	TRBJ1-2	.	TGTGCCAGCAGCCCTGACAGCGTCTATGGCTACACCTTC	CASSPDSVYGYTF
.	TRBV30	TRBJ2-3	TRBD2	TGTGCCTGGTCTAGCGGGAGTTCAGATACGCAGTATTTT	CAWSSGSSDTQYF
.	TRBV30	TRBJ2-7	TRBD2	TGTGCCTGGGACCTCAGCGGGGGAGGCTACGAGCAGTACTTC	CAWDLSGGGYEQYF
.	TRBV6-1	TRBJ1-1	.	TGTGCCACCCTGAGGCTCGCCAACACTGAAGCTTTCTTT	CATLRLANTEAFF
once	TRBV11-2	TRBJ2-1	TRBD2	TGTGCCAGCAGCGGACTAGCGGGGGCTGGCAATGAGCAGTTCTTC	CASSGLAGAGNEQFF
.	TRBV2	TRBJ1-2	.	TGTGCCAGCAGCACCGGACAGACCGGGAAAGGCTACACCTTC	CASSTGQTGKGYTF
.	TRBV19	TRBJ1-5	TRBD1	TGTGCCAGTAGTATAGTTTGGACAGGGTTGCAGCCCCAGCATTTT	CASSIVWTGLQPQHF
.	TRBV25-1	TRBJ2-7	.	TGTGCCAGCAGTGCCCACCATCGACTCGGACACTACAACTACGAGCAGTACTTC	CASSAHHRLGHYNYEQYF
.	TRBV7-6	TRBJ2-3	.	TGTGCCAGCAGCTTAATGGCCGAGAGCACAGATACGCAGTATTTT	CASSLMAESTDTQYF
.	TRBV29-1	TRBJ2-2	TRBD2	TGCAGCGTGGAGGCCGAAGCGGGAGACACCGGGGAGCTGTTTTTT	CSVEAEAGDTGELFF
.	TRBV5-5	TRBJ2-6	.	TGTGCCAGCAGTTCCCCCTCATCGCGGGGGCGCTTGGCTGGGGCCAACGTCCTGACTTTC	CASSSPSSRGRLAGANVLTF
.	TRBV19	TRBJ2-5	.	TGTGCCAGTAGTATTTGGTCAGACGGGACCCAGTACTTC	CASSIWSDGTQYF
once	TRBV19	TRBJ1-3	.	TGTGCCAGTACCGGTTCCGCCTCTGGAAACACCATATATTTT	CASTGSASGNTIYF